This T cell receptor beta chain comes out of a study of T cell responses to AZD1222 COVID-19 vaccine listed by TCRdb under 2021. Study-level background: TCR sequencing was performed for roughly 250 trial participants, of whom some 200 were given two doses of AZD1222 and around 25 were given two doses of MenACWY control vaccine. Trial participants were enrolled by age into subgroups of 18-55, 56-69 and 70-plus years, and about 150, 27 and 61 TCR-sequenced participants, respectively, were included in these subgroups.

The CDR3 regions of human TCRbeta chains were subjected to immunosequencing. In the authors' own workflow: TCRs in the repertoires were compared against a reference library of SARS-CoV-2-specific TCRs that had been generated with the MIRA antigen-specificity platform. Breadth was defined as the fraction of unique TCRs that were SARS-CoV-2-associated. Depth was defined as the fraction of total T cells that were SARS-CoV-2-associated. Each spike-specific TCR was assigned to its reactive spike region and to a CD4 or CD8 class using the MIRA data. Log10-transformed breadth and depth values were compared by one-way ANOVA with Sidak's multiple comparisons tests. TCRdb carries this immuneACCESS record with in-frame sequences only. Its versions omit some clonotypes, under half of them owing to an unresolved V gene in the studies checked, with the rest unexplained. That table furnishes V, J and clone size, whereas the DNA furnished D and trimming. This sample holds about 40,000 clones; about nine tenths were observed only once. The ten largest clones add up to 20% to 30% of the sample.

What the authors observed across the whole study: Spike-specific TCR breadth and depth rose significantly after two AZD1222 doses compared with day 0 and with MenACWY recipients. The 56-69-year group was small, and its depth increase did not reach significance, likely because of low power. Reportedly, close to half of the unique spike-specific TCRs recognized epitopes lying outside the regions that are mutated in the B.1.351 and B.1.1.7 variants. Conclusions about previously exposed vaccinees are limited, since just six AZD1222 recipients were seropositive for SARS-CoV-2 at baseline. Because no day 14 peak-response samples were available, the repertoires could be characterized only after the peak T cell response. Participants were mostly white British, with more females than males. The authors suggested clonal diversity may have been underestimated. Vaccine-associated CD4 TCRs spanned the whole spike protein, with dominant responses in regions 160-218 and 743-854.

Spanning cysteine to phenylalanine, the CDR3 consists of 14 amino acids. Kept here is only the CDR3 DNA, which spans 42 bases and is read in frame from base 1. The germline V gene provides CDR1 MNHEY and CDR2 SVGAGI. V lost 2 bases and J lost 9 bases, and the count of bases not matched to a germline gene is 9. Taken with the paper, the label for time point translates to: about 28 days (+/-7) after the second vaccine dose. The treatment or condition label of this sample denotes: meningococcal conjugate vaccine given as trial control. Samples from vaccinated people were obtained from the UK trials COV001 and COV002, which included a single-blind randomized controlled phase 2/3 trial of AZD1222 (ChAdOx1 nCoV-19) in healthy adults. For TCRbeta chain sequencing, PBMC samples were collected from trial participants at day 0 and at day 28 after the second dose. Concerning this clone itself: Its antigen has not been determined. Base qualities are missing; no much larger clone stands one base away.

Recombination connected TRBV6-5 to TRBJ1-1; TRBD1 matches 7 bases in the middle. Sequenced material: peripheral blood, taken 28 days after the second dose of the MenACWY control vaccine. The clonotype was recovered from an adult who received the MenACWY meningococcal vaccine as a control. The DNA sequence is as follows: TGTGCCAGCAGTTACGACAGGGAACTTAGCAAAGCTTTCTTT. Translated, it gives CASSYDRELSKAFF.